The 16 T cell receptor beta chains presented below share a single source sample, sequenced in a study of naive and memory T cell subsets. Both TRBC1 and TRBC2 were covered by a beta constant-region primer of two equimolar oligonucleotides. MiXCR, applied by TCRdb to the UMI-ligation and nested PCR reads, yields one record per CDR3 protein. The profile shows about 80,000 distinct CDR3 sequences, around 13% of them singletons. Sequenced sample: central memory CD4+ T cells from blood. The receptors originated from a human donor in good health.

Many counts were recorded for this clonotype. The J gene is TRBJ2-3, the V gene TRBV29-1; TRBD1 or TRBD2 may be the D gene (5 bases each). The CDR3 runs to 10 residues. Deletions cut 5 bases from V and 14 bases from J, with 14 bases between. CDR1 and CDR2 (germline): SQVTM, ANQGSEA. The CDR3 is CSVLGDGRYF. DNA for the CDR3: TGCAGCGTTCTGGGGGACGGGCGGTATTTT.

This clonotype was recorded at least ten times. The chain employs TRBV6-4 and TRBJ2-2, with D possibly being TRBD2 (5 bases). The CDR3 consists of 14 residues. Germline CDR1 reads MRHNA; CDR2 reads SNTAGT. V lost 7 bases to trimming and J lost 3 bases, with 12 bases between them. The CDR3, as DNA: TGTGCCAGCAAACCCACTAGTTACACCGGGGAGCTGTTTTTT. Its protein is CASKPTSYTGELFF.

Within the sample, this clonotype is medium-sized (0.01 to 0.1%). J is TRBJ2-7 and V is TRBV10-1; D gene unclear. The germline gives CDR1 WNHNN, CDR2 SYGVQD (reference sequence). V lost 10 bases, J lost 7 bases, and 20 bases lay in between. The CDR3 loop spans 13 amino acids. The CDR3 loop is CATAPFGILEQYF. CDR3 bases: TGCGCCACCGCACCGTTCGGCATCTTGGAGCAGTACTTC.

The chain is built from TRBV12-3 or TRBV12-4 and TRBJ1-1; TRBD1 might be the D (6 bases). The CDR3 has 11 amino acids. V lost 6 bases to trimming and J lost 13 bases, with 15 bases between them. The CDR3 DNA follows: TGTGCCAGCAGCCTACAGGGCTGGGTTTTCTTT. It codes for CASSLQGWVFF.

This clonotype was seen a handful of times. V is TRBV28 and J is TRBJ2-7; D call uncertain. Germline V gives CDR1 MDHEN, CDR2 SYDVKM. The CDR3 totals 13 residues. With 0 bases removed from V and 1 base from J, the gap between germline ends came to 4 bases. Written as DNA, the CDR3 is TGTGCCAGCAGTTTATGTGGGTCCTACGAGCAGTACTTC. This translates into CASSLCGSYEQYF.

V usage is TRBV7-2 and J usage is TRBJ2-7; D is undetermined. The CDR3 sequence is 12 residues long. The germline V gene encodes CDR1 SGHTA and CDR2 FQGNSA. The germline V and J ends were trimmed by 10 bases and 7 bases, with 17 bases remaining between them. The CDR3, as DNA: TGTGCCACCAAAATGGGGTTTGCGGAGCAGTACTTC. Its translation is CATKMGFAEQYF.

The gene calls are TRBV2 and TRBJ1-5; 10 bases align to TRBD1. The V segment lost 9 bases and the J segment 3 bases; nucleotides outside the gene matches: 2. Germline V CDR1 and CDR2: SNHLY, FYNNEI. The CDR3 spans 13 residues. The CDR3: CASGTGVNQPQHF. CDR3 in DNA: TGTGCCAGTGGGACAGGGGTCAATCAGCCCCAGCATTTT.

This chain uses TRBV5-5 with TRBJ2-7; D gene uncertain. Germline-derived CDR1 and CDR2 are SGHKS and YYEKEE (reference sequence). The length of the CDR3 is 14 residues. V lost 2 bases to trimming and J lost 3 bases, with 12 bases between them. For the CDR3, the DNA is TGTGCCAGCAGCTTCGACTTTCTCAGCTACGAGCAGTACTTC. It specifies CASSFDFLSYEQYF.

V gene TRBV27 combines with J gene TRBJ2-3, with 8 bases aligning to TRBD2. Trimming at V came to 7 bases and at J to 2 bases, leaving 5 bases not matched to a gene. From germline, CDR1 is MNHEY and CDR2 SMNVEV (reference sequence). This CDR3 has 14 amino acids. The DNA of the CDR3 is TGTGCCAGCACCCAAGCGGGAGCCACAGATACGCAGTATTTT. Protein product: CASTQAGATDTQYF.

This clonotype came up a few times. The rearrangement joins TRBV14 to TRBJ2-3; D might be TRBD2 (6 bases). V was pared by 1 base and J by 4 bases, with 18 bases between. The CDR3 length is 17 residues. The germline CDR1 and CDR2 sequences are SGHDN and FVKESK. CDR3 nucleotide sequence: TGTGCCAGCAGCCAAGCGGAGGGCAGGCCGGGGGCAGATACGCAGTATTTT. It encodes CASSQAEGRPGADTQYF.

This clonotype appeared a few times. The chain recombines TRBV29-1 with TRBJ2-1; TRBD1 matches at 8 bases. This CDR3 spans 13 amino acids. Trimming took 2 bases from V and 7 from J; bases not matched to a gene: 4. The germline V gene encodes CDR1 SQVTM and CDR2 ANQGSEA. The CDR3 region has the DNA TGCAGCGTTGAATATAGACAGGGGAATGAGCAGTTCTTC. It encodes CSVEYRQGNEQFF.

V is TRBV20-1 and J is TRBJ2-2, with TRBD2 matching over 15 bases. The CDR3 totals 14 residues. J gave up 5 bases and V 5 bases, and 0 bases lay outside the gene matches. Germline V gene lookup returns CDR1 DFQATT and CDR2 SNEGSKA (reference sequence). In DNA form, the CDR3 reads TGCAGTGCTGGACTAGCGGGAGGGACCGGGGAGCTGTTTTTT. Its translation: CSAGLAGGTGELFF.

The CDR3 sequence is CASSYQGANTGELFF. CDR3 in DNA: TGTGCCAGCAGTTATCAGGGAGCGAACACCGGGGAGCTGTTTTTT. The gene calls are TRBV12-3 or TRBV12-4 and TRBJ2-2; tentatively, D is TRBD1 or TRBD2 (5 bases each). CDR3 length: 15 amino acids. Trimming cost V 4 bases and J 0 bases, with 9 bases left between them.

This clonotype came up a few times. The chain links TRBV13 to TRBJ2-1, with 7 positions matching TRBD2. Germline V gene data show CDR1 as PRHDT and CDR2 as FYEKMQ (reference sequence). The CDR3 has 16 amino acids. V lost 5 bases to trimming and J lost 4 bases; unmatched junction nucleotides: 11. As DNA, the CDR3 is TGTGCCAGCAGCCCCCCATCTAGCGGCCCATACAATGAGCAGTTCTTC. As protein: CASSPPSSGPYNEQFF.

The V gene is TRBV24-1, the J gene TRBJ2-1, with 11 bases lining up with TRBD2. The germline CDR1 and CDR2 sequences are KGHDR and SFDVKD. This CDR3 is built from 16 residues. The junction had 5 bases not matched to a gene; V was cut back by 3 bases and J by 5 bases. The CDR3 DNA follows: TGTGCCACCAGTGATCCCGGGACTAGCGGTCACAATGAGCAGTTCTTC. Encoded protein: CATSDPGTSGHNEQFF.

This clonotype was detected a few times. The chain joins TRBV7-2 to TRBJ2-7, with 8 positions matching TRBD2. V was clipped by 5 bases and J by 2 bases; unmatched bases: 14. The CDR3 extends over 17 amino acids. From germline, CDR1 is SGHTA and CDR2 FQGNSA. CDR3 loop: CASSPPRSGRKTYEQYF. The CDR3 DNA reads as TGTGCCAGCAGCCCCCCTCGAAGCGGGAGAAAGACCTACGAGCAGTACTTC.